Shown below are 9 T cell receptor beta chains from a single sample sequenced in a study of early T cells in non-severe SARS-CoV-2 infection. MiXCR, run by TCRdb on the 5' RACE reads, gives a single entry per CDR3 protein. The sample lists roughly 69,000 distinct CDR3 sequences, about 9% seen once, with about 5.6% in the top ten. Material: whole blood. The receptor set was obtained from an adult who was a healthcare worker with PCR-confirmed SARS-CoV-2 infection or an uninfected control (not recorded which).

This clonotype was counted between two and nine times. V is TRBV10-3 and J is TRBJ2-4, with D possibly being TRBD2 (5 bases). CDR1 and CDR2 (germline): ENHRY, SYGVKD. This CDR3 is 13 amino acids long. V gave up 2 bases and J gave up 8 bases, with 10 bases separating them. The CDR3, as DNA: TGTGCCATCAGTGAGAAACTGAGGGACATTCAGTACTTC. Translating gives CAISEKLRDIQYF.

This clonotype was seen only a few times. The rearrangement joins TRBV11-2 to TRBJ1-1; the D gene is possibly TRBD1 (6 bases). The CDR3 spans 15 residues. The V gene lost 3 bases and the J gene lost 0 bases, with 11 bases spanning the gap. Germline-derived CDR1 and CDR2 are SGHAT and FQNNGV. The CDR3 reads CASSFRTGMNTEAFF. The CDR3 nucleotides are TGTGCCAGCAGCTTTCGTACAGGGATGAACACTGAAGCTTTCTTT. The full variable domain, with the rest looked up from reference TRBV11-2 and TRBJ1-1, is EAGVAQSPRYKIIEKRQSVAFWCNPISGHATLYWYQQILGQGPKLLIQFQNNGVVDDSQLPKDRFSAERLKGVDSTLKIQPAKLEDSAVYLCASSFRTGMNTEAFFGQGTRLTVV.

The J gene is TRBJ2-1, the V gene TRBV29-1; D is uncertain. The germline V gene has CDR1 SQVTM and CDR2 ANQGSEA. This CDR3 is 13 amino acids long. Trimming shortened V by 6 bases and J by 0 bases, and 9 bases separated the two germline ends. In DNA form, the CDR3 reads TGCAGCGTGGCGGAGAGCTCCTACAATGAGCAGTTCTTC. Translation gives CSVAESSYNEQFF.

This clonotype was detected only a few times. The J gene is TRBJ1-2, the V gene TRBV6-5; D remains ambiguous. CDR1 and CDR2 (germline): MNHEY, SVGAGI. Trimming took 8 bases from V and 4 from J, leaving 14 bases between them. The CDR3 loop spans 13 amino acids. The CDR3 here is CASGFTQVYGYTF. CDR3 in DNA: TGTGCCAGCGGGTTCACGCAAGTCTATGGCTACACCTTC.

This clonotype was observed at least ten times. The chain combines TRBV6-5 with TRBJ2-2; possibly TRBD1 or TRBD2 for D (6 bases each). The CDR3 sequence is 14 residues long. Per germline, CDR1 MNHEY and CDR2 SVGAGI. Trimming removed 4 bases at V and 6 bases at J, with 12 bases between. This CDR3 reads CASSSGAIAGELFF. CDR3 in DNA: TGTGCCAGCAGTTCGGGGGCGATCGCCGGGGAGCTGTTTTTT.

The sample holds many counts of this clonotype. The chain uses TRBV7-9 and TRBJ2-3, with D maybe TRBD2 (5 bases). V was shortened by 8 bases and J by 2 bases, with 8 bases between the two germline ends. The CDR3 covers 12 residues. CDR1 SEHNR and CDR2 FQNEAQ come from the germline V gene (reference sequence). CDR3 protein: CASGGFTDTQYF. The CDR3 DNA reads as TGTGCCAGCGGAGGCTTCACAGATACGCAGTATTTT.

The V call is TRBV11-1, the J call TRBJ2-1; possible D gene TRBD1, 7 bases. Germline lookup yields CDR1 SGHAT and CDR2 FQDESV (reference sequence). This CDR3 spans 14 amino acids. V was clipped by 8 bases and J by 4 bases, with 15 bases between them. CDR3 amino acids: CASRGTEVYNEQFF. The DNA for the CDR3 is TGTGCCAGCCGCGGGACAGAAGTTTACAATGAGCAGTTCTTC.

This clonotype was detected ten times or more. V is TRBV6-1 and J is TRBJ2-3; no clear D gene. The V end lost 5 bases, the J end lost 2 bases, and 14 bases lay between the germline ends. There are 15 residues in the CDR3. Germline V gene lookup returns CDR1 MNHNS and CDR2 SASEGT. The CDR3 region is CASSLTPLSTDTQYF. CDR3 DNA: TGTGCCAGCAGTCTTACCCCTCTATCCACAGATACGCAGTATTTT.

The V gene is TRBV7-6, the J gene TRBJ2-7; 7 nucleotides align to TRBD2. There are 15 residues in the CDR3. The J segment lost 7 bases and the V segment lost 5 bases, leaving 14 bases of the junction unmatched. Germline CDR1 is SGHVS and CDR2 is FNYEAQ. CDR3 region: CASSGAAGEFEEQYF. In DNA form, the CDR3 reads TGTGCCAGCAGCGGGGCCGCGGGGGAGTTTGAAGAGCAGTACTTC. The full variable domain, rest sourced from reference TRBV7-6 and TRBJ2-7, is GAGVSQSPRYKVTKRGQDVALRCDPISGHVSLYWYRQALGQGPEFLTYFNYEAQQDKSGLPNDRFSAERPEGSISTLTIQRTEQRDSAMYRCASSGAAGEFEEQYFGPGTRLTVT.